This T cell receptor beta chain came from a study of blood T cell repertoires in COVID-19. The overall study: Sources were T cells, B-cell-depleted T cells, or PBMCs; the material itself was cDNA or gDNA.

This clone was recorded once. Sequenced by immunoSEQ multiplex PCR; TCRdb stores in-frame clones only, minus some. Of about 200,000 clones in the sample, about 85% are singletons; the top ten hold around a fifth. The CDR3 sequence is 17 residues long. V dropped 4 bases and J dropped 0; count of bases not matched to a gene: 11. The V gene's germline CDR1 is SGHAT and CDR2 FQNNGV. The sequenced sample was peripheral blood. The sequence derives from a man in his 60s with active or convalescent COVID-19. The chain recombines TRBV11-2 with TRBJ1-1; the match to TRBD1 covers 7 bases. The CDR3 DNA reads as TGTGCCAGCAGCTCCCCGGACAGGCGGTGGGTGAACACTGAAGCTTTCTTT. Protein sequence: CASSSPDRRWVNTEAFF.